This T cell receptor (beta chain) was recovered during a study of T cells in Graves' hyperthyroidism and ophthalmopathy. Study results and limitations: Blood also carried most thyroid clonotypes expanded above 0.001. The model anticipated ophthalmopathy a median about 6.5 months pre-onset.

Trimming at V came to 4 bases and at J to 6 bases, leaving 6 bases not matched to a gene. The V gene's germline CDR1 is ENHRY and CDR2 SYGVKD. The CDR3 is 13 amino acids. This clonotype appeared a few times. What it binds is unknown. There were TCR beta CDR3 regions amplified from RNA transcripts. The TCR CDR3 was amplified in a first-round RT-PCR using the HTBI primer set. TCRdb re-called the multiplex PCR reads with MiXCR, one entry per CDR3 protein. The sample lists about 570,000 distinct CDR3 sequences, around 46% seen once, with 15% to 20% in the top ten. Sequencing input: peripheral blood or thyroid tissue (not recorded which). The source of this sequence is an adult woman with Graves' disease, either hyperthyroidism or ophthalmopathy (not recorded which). The rearrangement joins TRBV10-3 to TRBJ2-7; 7 bases map to TRBD1. The CDR3 DNA sequence: TGTGCCATCAGTGGACAGACAGGGACCGAGCAGTACTTC. Amino acids: CAISGQTGTEQYF.